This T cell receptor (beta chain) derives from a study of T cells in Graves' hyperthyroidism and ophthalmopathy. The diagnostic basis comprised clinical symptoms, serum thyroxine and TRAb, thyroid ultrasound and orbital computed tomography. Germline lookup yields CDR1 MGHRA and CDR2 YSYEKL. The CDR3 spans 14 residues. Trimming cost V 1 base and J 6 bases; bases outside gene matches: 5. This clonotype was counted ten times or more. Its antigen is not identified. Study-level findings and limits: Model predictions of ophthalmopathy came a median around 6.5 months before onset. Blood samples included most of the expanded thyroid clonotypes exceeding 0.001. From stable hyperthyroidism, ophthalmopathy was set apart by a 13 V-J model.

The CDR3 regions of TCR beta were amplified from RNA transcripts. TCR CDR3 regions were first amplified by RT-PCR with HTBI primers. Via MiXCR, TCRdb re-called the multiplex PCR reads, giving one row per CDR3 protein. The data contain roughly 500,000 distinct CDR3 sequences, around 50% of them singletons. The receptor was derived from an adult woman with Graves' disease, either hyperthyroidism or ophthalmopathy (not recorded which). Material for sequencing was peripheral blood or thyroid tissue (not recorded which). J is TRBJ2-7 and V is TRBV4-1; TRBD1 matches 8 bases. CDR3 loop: CASSQAGQVLEQYF. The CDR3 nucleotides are TGCGCCAGCAGCCAAGCGGGACAGGTGCTCGAGCAGTACTTC.